The clone carrying this T cell receptor (beta chain) was recorded many times. What it binds is unknown. The sample originates from a study of T cell repertoires in cytomegalovirus infection. Overall study context: Public TCR beta signatures indicated both CMV infection and matching HLA type.

CDR1 and CDR2 (germline): SEHNR, FQNEAQ (reference sequence). The trim removed 11 bases at V and 0 bases at J, leaving 3 bases unmatched. This CDR3 region has 14 residues. MiXCR, run by TCRdb on the reads, gives a single entry per CDR3 protein. The profile covers roughly 230,000 distinct CDR3 sequences, with 6.5% appearing a single time and around 6.9% taken by the ten largest. The study, taken as a whole, reports: There were carriers of CMV plus the relevant HLA, and cumulative public TCR beta family frequency identified them. The study found HLA-C-restricted CMV-specific TCR beta clonotypes dominating the ex vivo response.

The genes are TRBV7-9 and TRBJ2-1, with 11 bases matching TRBD2. Sequencing was done on a sample of PBMCs. The receptor's source is a human donor in good health (CMV status not recorded). Some clones in this sample may be carry-over from other donors' samples. The CDR3 protein is CASLAGGSYNEQFF. CDR3 in DNA: TGTGCCTCCCTAGCGGGGGGCTCCTACAATGAGCAGTTCTTC.